This T cell receptor (beta chain) was sequenced in a study of cytomegalovirus exposure and HLA in healthy donors. The CDR3 totals 14 residues. The J segment lost 5 bases and the V segment lost 6 bases, leaving 5 bases of the junction unmatched. Germline V gene data show CDR1 as LNHDA and CDR2 as SQIVND (reference sequence). To note about this clone: Its antigen is as yet unknown.

Whole-study findings and limits: Later, TCR association rates were found to vary by HLA locus, highest for DRB1 and lowest for HLA-C. High specificity and sensitivity for cytomegalovirus status were reported for the classifier.

Amplification used 60 Vbeta primers and 13 Jbeta primers. In the authors' methods: It was a later analysis that counted approximately 81 million unique TCR beta chains, of which some 12 million were shared. The repertoire was sequenced with immunoSEQ multiplex PCR; TCRdb's copy has only in-frame clones and lacks some. V, J and clone size reflect that table, while D and trimming were determined from the DNA. Of approximately 150,000 clones in the sample, 80% were seen once. The chain is built from TRBV19 and TRBJ2-1; 9 bases line up with TRBD1. Sequencing input: PBMCs. This clonotype was obtained from a woman under 40 in good health and CMV-seronegative. The CDR3 reads CASSKGTGHNEQFF. The DNA of the CDR3 is TGTGCCAGTAGCAAGGGGACAGGGCACAATGAGCAGTTCTTC.